The next 30 T cell receptor beta chains were all read from a single sample in a study of shared clonotypes between healthy human individuals. Sequencing was performed with immunoSEQ multiplex PCR; in TCRdb, only in-frame clones are kept and a portion is missing. Among roughly 1.5 million clones, 95% to 99% were seen once, and the ten largest hold around 0.47%. The sequenced sample consisted of naive CD4+ T cells sorted from blood. Subset denoted: CD45RA+ positively selected. The receptors derive from a man aged 30 to 39 in good health.

The chain links TRBV18 to TRBJ2-5; D is perhaps TRBD2 (6 bases). The germline gives CDR1 KGHSH, CDR2 LQKENI. The ends were cut back, 3 bases at V and 1 base at J, with 15 bases in the middle. CDR3 length equals 16 residues. DNA for the CDR3: TGTGCCAGCTCACCCAGGGAGGTCTCTTCCCAAGAGACCCAGTACTTC. Translated, it gives CASSPREVSSQETQYF.

The chain carries TRBV5-6 and TRBJ2-1, with 15 bases lining up with TRBD2. The CDR3 has 17 residues. Germline lookup yields CDR1 SGHDT and CDR2 YYEEEE. The trim removed 4 bases at V and 6 bases at J, leaving 8 bases unmatched. The CDR3 region is CASSPPTGLAGGNEQFF. CDR3 DNA sequence: TGTGCCAGCAGCCCCCCAACGGGACTAGCGGGAGGCAATGAGCAGTTCTTC.

The chain joins TRBV29-1 to TRBJ2-1; D call uncertain. CDR3 size: 12 residues. Trimming took off 5 bases at V and 6 bases at J, with 11 bases between the two ends. Germline V gene sequence: CDR1 SQVTM, CDR2 ANQGSEA. This CDR3 is CSVSRPGNEQFF. CDR3 DNA: TGCAGCGTTTCCCGACCTGGCAATGAGCAGTTCTTC.

The rearrangement uses TRBV7-3 and TRBJ2-3; no firm D call. Trimming removed 2 bases from V and 2 bases from J, with 11 bases in between. This CDR3 contains 15 residues. The germline V gene encodes CDR1 SGHTA and CDR2 FQGTGA. The CDR3 reads CASSLGPLPTDTQYF. The CDR3 DNA reads TGTGCCAGCAGCTTAGGCCCCCTACCCACAGATACGCAGTATTTT.

This sequence joins TRBV27 and TRBJ2-3, with 9 bases matching TRBD2. CDR3 length: 18 residues. The trim removed 4 bases at V and 3 bases at J, leaving 14 bases unmatched. Germline V CDR1 and CDR2: MNHEY, SMNVEV (reference sequence). Here the CDR3 DNA reads TGTGCCAGCAGTTCCGAATTTTATAGCGGGAGTACGACAGATACGCAGTATTTT. It specifies CASSSEFYSGSTTDTQYF.

As regards this clone: The sample carries other DNA sequences with the same CDR3. V usage is TRBV19 and J usage is TRBJ2-6; no definite D call. Looked up from germline, CDR1 is LNHDA and CDR2 is SQIVND (reference sequence). This CDR3 has 13 amino acids. Trimming took 9 bases from V and 0 from J, leaving 6 bases between them. The CDR3 loop is CASRNSGANVLTF. CDR3 sequence (DNA): TGTGCCAGCAGGAACTCTGGGGCCAACGTCCTGACTTTC.

The chain links TRBV18 to TRBJ2-1; 8 bases map to TRBD2. Trimming at V came to 0 bases and at J to 3 bases, leaving 7 bases not matched to a gene. Germline lookup yields CDR1 KGHSH and CDR2 LQKENI. The CDR3 runs to 17 residues. CDR3 coding DNA: TGTGCCAGCTCACCACCTAGGCTAGCGGGTAACTACAATGAGCAGTTCTTC. It encodes CASSPPRLAGNYNEQFF.

For this clone: This CDR3 is also generated by other DNA sequences in the sample. J is TRBJ1-1 and V is TRBV2; no firm D call. The germline V and J ends were trimmed by 7 bases and 2 bases, with 11 bases remaining between them. The CDR3 is 13 residues long. The germline V gene has CDR1 SNHLY and CDR2 FYNNEI. The CDR3 reads CASTEGVNTEAFF. In DNA form, the CDR3 reads TGTGCCAGCACCGAGGGAGTAAACACTGAAGCTTTCTTT.

The CDR3 coding sequence is TGTGCCAGCAGTGGAAGGACTAGCGGGAGGCCAGATACGCAGTATTTT. Its protein is CASSGRTSGRPDTQYF. This sequence joins TRBV2 and TRBJ2-3, with TRBD2 matching 14 bases. V gave up 4 bases and J gave up 4 bases; unmatched junction bases: 4. CDR3 size: 16 residues. Germline-derived CDR1 and CDR2 are SNHLY and FYNNEI.

The chain employs TRBV5-1 and TRBJ1-1; D perhaps matches TRBD1 (6 bases). Trimming took off 3 bases at V and 5 bases at J, with 14 bases between the two ends. CDR1 and CDR2 from the germline V gene are SGHRS and YFSETQ. CDR3 length equals 14 residues. The CDR3 DNA sequence: TGCGCCAGCAGCTACCCGGAGAGGGGGACTGAAGCTTTCTTT. Its protein is CASSYPERGTEAFF.

This chain joins TRBV5-1 and TRBJ2-7; TRBD2 matches at 8 bases. Germline loops: CDR1 SGHRS, CDR2 YFSETQ. The trim removed 1 base at V and 2 bases at J, leaving 11 bases unmatched. This CDR3 has 17 amino acids. For the CDR3, the DNA is TGCGCCAGCAGCTTGAGGGAGCTAGCGGGCGAGACCTACGAGCAGTACTTC. It yields the protein CASSLRELAGETYEQYF.

The V gene is TRBV6-5, the J gene TRBJ2-2; D is unclear. The CDR3 is 14 residues long. The V and J ends lost 1 base and 4 bases respectively, with 7 bases between them. Germline V gene lookup returns CDR1 MNHEY and CDR2 SVGAGI. The CDR3 protein is CASSYFYGTGELFF. CDR3 bases: TGTGCCAGCAGTTACTTTTACGGCACCGGGGAGCTGTTTTTT.

This sequence joins TRBV10-1 and TRBJ2-1; 7 bases are shared with TRBD2. Germline loops: CDR1 WNHNN, CDR2 SYGVQD (reference sequence). The V segment lost 1 base and the J segment 7 bases; nucleotides outside the gene matches: 4. The CDR3 consists of 14 residues. CDR3 region: CASSELRESNEQFF. CDR3 DNA sequence: TGCGCCAGCAGTGAGTTGCGGGAGTCTAATGAGCAGTTCTTC.

This clone has just one count. V gene TRBV10-3 combines with J gene TRBJ2-1, with 7 bases aligning to TRBD2. The V gene end was trimmed by 3 bases and the J gene end by 7 bases; junction bases not matched to a gene: 6. Germline V lookup: CDR1 ENHRY, CDR2 SYGVKD. The CDR3 totals 14 residues. The DNA of the CDR3 is TGTGCCATCAGTGAAGGGAGGGCCATGAATGAGCAGTTCTTC. Translated: CAISEGRAMNEQFF.

CDR3 in DNA: TGCAGTGCTAGAGATGACGGACGGCAGTTCTTC. This encodes CSARDDGRQFF. J is TRBJ2-1 and V is TRBV20-1, with D unresolved. Germline loops: CDR1 DFQATT, CDR2 SNEGSKA (reference sequence). V lost 0 bases and J 12 bases, leaving 9 bases between the germline ends. This CDR3 has 11 residues.

This sequence joins TRBV18 and TRBJ2-5; 11 bases fit TRBD1. Germline trimming cut 2 bases from V and 10 bases from J; bases unmatched to any gene: 9. CDR3 length: 15 amino acids. Germline CDR1 and CDR2: KGHSH and LQKENI. The CDR3 DNA sequence: TGTGCCAGCTCACCAACCGGGACAGGGGGGCAGGGCCAGTACTTC. This codes for CASSPTGTGGQGQYF.

The chain carries TRBV19 and TRBJ1-4; D not certain. Germline assignment: CDR1 LNHDA and CDR2 SQIVND (reference sequence). The CDR3 loop spans 13 amino acids. V was trimmed by 2 bases and J by 7 bases, leaving 8 bases between them. This CDR3 reads CASSIRFGEKLFF. CDR3 DNA: TGTGCCAGTAGTATAAGGTTCGGTGAAAAACTGTTTTTT. Full variable domain (rest looked up from reference TRBV19 and TRBJ1-4): DGGITQSPKYLFRKEGQNVTLSCEQNLNHDAMYWYRQDPGQGLRLIYYSQIVNDFQKGDIAEGYSVSREKKESFPLTVTSAQKNPTAFYLCASSIRFGEKLFFGSGTQLSVL.

The chain is built from TRBV18 and TRBJ2-5; D is uncertain. The CDR3 covers 13 residues. The germline gives CDR1 KGHSH, CDR2 LQKENI. With 5 bases removed from V and 5 bases from J, the gap between germline ends came to 12 bases. CDR3 nucleotide sequence: TGTGCCAGCTCATCTTCCCGGTCGGAGACCCAGTACTTC. Encoded protein: CASSSSRSETQYF.

V is TRBV5-6 and J is TRBJ2-7, with 11 bases identical to TRBD2. The junction had 4 bases not matched to a gene; V was cut back by 4 bases and J by 1 base. Germline V gene data show CDR1 as SGHDT and CDR2 as YYEEEE. The CDR3 is 15 residues long. CDR3 residues: CASSAGTSGSYEQYF. Written as DNA, the CDR3 is TGTGCCAGCAGCGCCGGGACTAGCGGTTCCTACGAGCAGTACTTC.

The rearrangement links TRBV19 to TRBJ2-2; 8 positions agree with TRBD2. CDR3 length equals 16 residues. V was clipped by 1 base and J by 6 bases; unmatched bases: 7. Germline CDR1 and CDR2: LNHDA and SQIVND (reference sequence). The CDR3 DNA sequence: TGTGCCAGTAGTATAGGTAGCGGGATTGATTCCGGGGAGCTGTTTTTT. Amino acid sequence: CASSIGSGIDSGELFF.

The J gene is TRBJ2-7, the V gene TRBV15; the D gene is possibly TRBD2 (5 bases). The CDR3 length is 13 residues. Germline V gives CDR1 LNHNV, CDR2 YYDKDF (reference sequence). V was clipped by 2 bases and J by 3 bases, with 8 bases between them. The CDR3 sequence is CATSRLAFYEQYF. CDR3 coding DNA: TGTGCCACCAGCAGACTAGCTTTCTACGAGCAGTACTTC.

The J gene is TRBJ2-7, the V gene TRBV7-2; perhaps TRBD1 as D (6 bases). Trimming removed 1 base from V and 5 bases from J, with 21 bases in between. CDR1 is SGHTA and CDR2 is FQGNSA in the germline V gene. This CDR3 spans 17 amino acids. The CDR3 here is CASSLEIFGSGDHEQYF. As DNA, the CDR3 is TGTGCCAGCAGCTTAGAGATTTTCGGATCAGGGGATCACGAGCAGTACTTC. Full variable domain (outside the CDR3, taken from reference TRBV7-2 and TRBJ2-7): GAGVSQSPSNKVTEKGKDVELRCDPISGHTALYWYRQSLGQGLEFLIYFQGNSAPDKSGLPSDRFSAERTGGSVSTLTIQRTQQEDSAVYLCASSLEIFGSGDHEQYFGPGTRLTVT.

This clone was detected once. CDR3 in amino acids: CASSRGRSSYEQYF. The CDR3, as DNA: TGTGCCAGCAGCAGGGGTAGAAGCTCCTACGAGCAGTACTTC. The chain uses TRBV5-4 and TRBJ2-7; tentative D call: TRBD1 (5 bases). Germline-derived CDR1 and CDR2 are SGHNT and YYREEE (reference sequence). Trimming left V 4 bases short and J 0 bases short, with 11 bases between. This CDR3 has 14 amino acids.

The chain uses TRBV9 and TRBJ2-1, with 11 bases identical to TRBD2. Germline CDR1 is SGDLS and CDR2 is YYNGEE. CDR3 length: 15 amino acids. The V segment lost 4 bases and the J segment 2 bases; nucleotides outside the gene matches: 2. CDR3 residues: CASSPLAGAYNEQFF. The CDR3 DNA follows: TGTGCCAGCAGCCCACTAGCGGGAGCCTACAATGAGCAGTTCTTC.

This sequence joins TRBV5-4 and TRBJ2-3; 9 bases line up with TRBD2. There are 16 residues in the CDR3. J lost 2 bases, V lost 2 bases, and 6 bases had no gene match. CDR1 and CDR2 (germline): SGHNT, YYREEE (reference sequence). The CDR3 coding sequence is TGTGCCAGCAGCTTAGACAGCGGGAGGACCACAGATACGCAGTATTTT. This translates into CASSLDSGRTTDTQYF.

This sequence joins TRBV5-1 and TRBJ1-1; D gene uncertain. The CDR3 runs to 13 residues. V was cut by 9 bases and J by 1 base, with 13 bases left in between. The germline gives CDR1 SGHRS, CDR2 YFSETQ. CDR3 sequence reads: CATMEAENTEAFF. CDR3 DNA sequence: TGCGCCACTATGGAAGCGGAGAACACTGAAGCTTTCTTT.

This clone was observed a single time. The chain employs TRBV19 and TRBJ2-4, with D perhaps TRBD1 or TRBD2 (6 bases each). V was clipped by 5 bases and J by 2 bases, with 16 bases between them. The CDR3 is 16 amino acids. The germline CDR1 and CDR2 sequences are LNHDA and SQIVND (reference sequence). CDR3: CASSVQGGGSKNIQYF. The DNA of the CDR3 is TGTGCCAGTAGTGTACAGGGAGGCGGGTCCAAAAACATTCAGTACTTC.

The chain recombines TRBV7-9 with TRBJ1-1; no clear D. Germline-derived CDR1 and CDR2 are SEHNR and FQNEAQ (reference sequence). The CDR3 length is 13 residues. Trimming shortened V by 1 base and J by 5 bases, and 8 bases separated the two germline ends. This CDR3 is CASSLVPDTEAFF. Written as DNA, the CDR3 is TGTGCCAGCAGCTTAGTGCCGGATACTGAAGCTTTCTTT. Filled out from reference TRBV7-9 and TRBJ1-1, the complete variable domain reads DTGVSQNPRHKITKRGQNVTFRCDPISEHNRLYWYRQTLGQGPEFLTYFQNEAQLEKSRLLSDRFSAERPKGSFSTLEIQRTEQGDSAMYLCASSLVPDTEAFFGQGTRLTVV.

The rearrangement links TRBV11-3 to TRBJ1-1; no reliable D call. V was shortened by 5 bases and J by 0 bases, with 13 bases between the two germline ends. The CDR3 is 15 amino acids. CDR1 and CDR2 (germline): SGHNT, YENEEA. The CDR3 spells CASSGRTPMNTEAFF. The DNA for the CDR3 is TGTGCCAGCAGCGGGAGGACTCCTATGAACACTGAAGCTTTCTTT.

The gene calls are TRBV10-1 and TRBJ1-1; TRBD1 agrees at 8 bases. The CDR3 has 14 amino acids. Trimming cost V 4 bases and J 1 base; bases outside gene matches: 2. Germline V CDR1 and CDR2: WNHNN, SYGVQD (reference sequence). The CDR3 sequence is CASSVGQGNTEAFF. In nucleotides, the CDR3 is TGCGCCAGCAGTGTCGGACAGGGGAACACTGAAGCTTTCTTT.